Reported below is one T cell receptor (beta chain). This specimen belongs to a study of blood T cell repertoires in COVID-19. Study-wide context: Nucleic acid was either cDNA or gDNA, and it came from T cells, B-cell-depleted T cells, or PBMCs.

The V and J ends lost 2 bases and 3 bases respectively, with 15 bases between them. The CDR3 loop spans 16 amino acids. CDR1 is MNHEY and CDR2 is SVGAGI in the germline V gene. Authors' methods: Counts of nucleated cells, estimated from reference gene primer amplification, were obtained. Sequenced by immunoSEQ multiplex PCR; TCRdb stores in-frame clones only, minus some. The DNA gave D and trimming, while V, J and clone size come from that table. The sample has about 250,000 clones; around 88% are singletons. The sequencing sample was made of peripheral blood. This TCR derives from a man older than 75 with acute or convalescent COVID-19. V and J are TRBV6-5 and TRBJ2-3; weak D call: TRBD2 (6 bases). The CDR3 reads CASSYGGASQTDTQYF. CDR3 DNA: TGTGCCAGCAGTTACGGCGGGGCGTCGCAGACAGATACGCAGTATTTT.